These T cell receptor beta chains were read from a single sample in a study of blood T cell repertoires in COVID-19. Sequenced by immunoSEQ multiplex PCR; TCRdb stores in-frame clones only, minus some. The sample shows about 140,000 clones, approximately 86% of them seen only once. The specimen sequenced was peripheral blood. The receptors were gathered from a man aged 70-80 years with acute or convalescent COVID-19. Each CDR3 is given with its conserved first and last residue. Each record gives: J gene, clone size, V gene, D gene, CDR3 protein, CDR3 DNA. The D gene is left open where the match is weak. Where a row states a size, it is once, few, many or the class of an expanded clone; other rows omit it.

TRBJ1-2 NA TRBV28 NA CASSLAGYGYTF TGTGCCAGCAGTTTAGCGGGGTATGGCTACACCTTC
TRBJ2-1 NA TRBV7-2 NA CASSPDAGRGEQFF TGTGCCAGCAGCCCCGATGCAGGACGGGGTGAGCAGTTCTTC
TRBJ2-2 NA TRBV11-3 TRBD1 CASSFLGTGGGGELFF TGTGCCAGCAGCTTTCTTGGGACAGGGGGCGGCGGGGAGCTGTTTTTT
TRBJ2-7 NA TRBV7-6 TRBD2 CASSRGTSGYEQYF TGTGCCAGCAGCCGCGGGACTAGCGGGTACGAGCAGTACTTC
TRBJ2-5 NA TRBV3-1/TRBV3-2 TRBD2 CASSLLAGGQETQYF TGTGCCAGCAGCCTACTAGCGGGGGGCCAAGAGACCCAGTACTTC
TRBJ2-1 many TRBV27 TRBD2 CASSPGTSANEQFF TGTGCCAGCAGTCCCGGGACTAGCGCCAATGAGCAGTTCTTC
TRBJ2-5 NA TRBV11-1 NA CASSLVRGEDGTQYF TGTGCCAGCAGCTTAGTTCGTGGGGAGGACGGGACCCAGTACTTC
TRBJ2-2 NA TRBV11-2 NA CASSAIQGPGTGELFF TGTGCCAGCAGCGCCATTCAGGGGCCGGGAACCGGGGAGCTGTTTTTT
TRBJ1-3 NA TRBV28 TRBD1 CASSLSTGTGGTIYF TGTGCCAGCAGTTTATCCACCGGGACAGGTGGCACCATATATTTT
TRBJ2-6 few TRBV30 NA CAWIESGANVLTF TGTGCCTGGATAGAGTCTGGGGCCAACGTCCTGACTTTC
TRBJ1-1 NA TRBV11-2 NA CASSLEIGGVNTEAFF TGTGCCAGCAGCTTAGAGATAGGCGGGGTAAACACTGAAGCTTTCTTT
TRBJ2-3 once TRBV28 TRBD2 CASNPPPGVAGGLLRDTQYF TGTGCCAGCAACCCTCCCCCTGGGGTAGCGGGAGGCCTTCTCCGAGATACGCAGTATTTT
TRBJ2-7 NA TRBV27 NA CASSPSFDEQYF TGTGCCAGCAGTCCCAGTTTCGACGAGCAGTACTTC
TRBJ1-2 NA TRBV13 NA CASSLGPAGEAGYTF TGTGCCAGCAGCTTAGGCCCGGCAGGGGAAGCGGGCTACACCTTC
TRBJ1-2 NA TRBV5-6 NA CASSLGAQGRRYTF TGTGCCAGCAGCTTGGGGGCACAGGGTAGGCGCTACACCTTC
TRBJ2-3 NA TRBV3-1/TRBV3-2 TRBD1 CASSRRQGNTDTQYF TGTGCCAGCAGCAGACGACAGGGCAACACAGATACGCAGTATTTT
TRBJ2-4 NA TRBV19 TRBD2 CASSYSGGLKNIQYF TGTGCCAGTAGTTACAGCGGGGGGCTCAAAAACATTCAGTACTTC
TRBJ1-1 NA TRBV7-3 NA CASSLQVNTEAFF TGTGCCAGCAGCTTACAGGTGAACACTGAAGCTTTCTTT
TRBJ2-3 NA TRBV7-2 TRBD1 CASSRGTGERTQYF TGTGCCAGCAGCCGCGGGACAGGGGAGCGGACGCAGTATTTT
TRBJ1-1 NA TRBV29-1 NA CSVAHRQNTEAFF TGCAGCGTTGCGCACAGACAGAACACTGAAGCTTTCTTT
TRBJ2-6 once TRBV9 NA CASSVEGTGANVLTF TGTGCCAGCAGCGTAGAGGGTACTGGGGCCAACGTCTTGACTTTC
TRBJ2-1 NA TRBV7-9 NA CASSALLRPTGKPDEQFF TGTGCCAGCAGCGCTTTACTTCGCCCTACAGGAAAACCCGATGAGCAGTTCTTC
TRBJ1-4 NA TRBV27 NA CASSFNGGLANEKLFF TGTGCCAGCAGTTTTAACGGGGGACTAGCTAATGAAAAACTGTTTTTT
TRBJ1-2 NA TRBV13 NA CASSFAGDGYGYTF TGTGCCAGCAGCTTCGCGGGGGACGGCTATGGCTACACCTTC
TRBJ2-5 NA TRBV5-1 TRBD2 CASSTGLVEETQYF TGCGCCAGCAGCACGGGACTAGTGGAAGAGACCCAGTACTTC
TRBJ2-6 NA TRBV5-4 NA CASSVLAAGANVLTF TGTGCCAGCAGCGTCCTGGCTGCTGGGGCCAACGTCCTGACTTTC
TRBJ1-2 NA TRBV5-4 NA CASSLAVVAGAHGYTF TGTGCCAGCAGCTTGGCCGTAGTCGCAGGGGCCCATGGCTACACCTTC
TRBJ1-2 NA TRBV3-1/TRBV3-2 NA CASRQEGEMGGYTF TGTGCCAGCAGACAAGAGGGAGAGATGGGAGGCTACACCTTC
TRBJ1-2 NA TRBV30 TRBD1 CAWTDRALYGYTF TGTGCCTGGACGGACAGGGCCCTCTATGGCTACACCTTC